Shown below are 9 T cell receptor beta chains from a single sample sequenced in a study of T cell clonality in common variable immunodeficiency. Clones were read by immunoSEQ multiplex PCR, and TCRdb kept only the in-frame ones, dropping some. This repertoire holds about 66,000 clones, and none appear only once. The sequencing input was peripheral blood mononuclear cells. These receptors were taken from a person between 18 and 75 years old in good health.

In its sample, this clone was seen many times. The CDR3 end is not reached by the read, which stops 3 residues before it; the germline J gene fills it in. This sequence joins TRBV6-1 and TRBJ2-7; D ambiguous. Germline assignment: CDR1 MNHNS and CDR2 SASEGT. V was cut by 2 bases and J by 6 bases, with 14 bases left in between. This CDR3 region has 14 residues. The CDR3 is CASSETRPLSEQYF. The part of the CDR3 DNA that was read is TGTGCCAGCAGTGAAACCAGGCCACTCAGCGAG.

The sample holds many counts of this clone. CDR3: CASSPRDRGLSGELFF. The part of the CDR3 DNA that was read is TGTGCCAGCAGCCCCAGGGACAGGGGGCTTTCGGGGGAG. The chain couples TRBV6-2 or TRBV6-3 to TRBJ2-2; 12 bases match TRBD1. The CDR3 goes on 3 residues after the read ends, and that part is filled in from the germline J gene. Trimming removed 6 bases from V and 8 bases from J; junction bases left unmatched: 10. Germline CDR1 reads MNHEY; CDR2 reads SVGEGT. The CDR3 is made up of 16 amino acids.

This clone appeared many times. The read ends 3 residues shy of where the CDR3 ends; the end is completed using the germline J gene. The chain combines TRBV2 with TRBJ1-2; weak D call: TRBD1 (5 bases). The V gene lost 2 bases and the J gene lost 5 bases, with 12 bases spanning the gap. The CDR3 spans 14 residues. The germline V gene has CDR1 SNHLY and CDR2 FYNNEI. The CDR3 loop reads CASSESGAGYGYTF. The CDR3 bases that were read are TGTGCCAGCAGTGAAAGCGGGGCAGGGTATGGC.

This clone was counted many times. The read comes to an end 3 residues before the CDR3 does, leaving the germline J gene to fill in the end. The chain recombines TRBV30 with TRBJ1-5; D is unresolved. The V and J ends lost 2 bases and 0 bases respectively, with 5 bases between them. Germline V lookup: CDR1 GTSNPN, CDR2 SVGIG (reference sequence). The CDR3 loop spans 13 amino acids. The covered CDR3 bases are TGTGCCTGGAGTACAGATAGCAATCAGCCC. Protein product: CAWSTDSNQP. The CDR3 in its entirety is CAWSTDSNQPQHF.

This clone was seen many times. The sequence runs out 3 residues before the end of the CDR3; the remainder is reconstructed from the germline J gene. The genes are TRBV15 and TRBJ1-5; 7 nucleotides agree with TRBD1. The germline CDR1 and CDR2 sequences are LNHNV and YYDKDF (reference sequence). The length of the CDR3 is 16 residues. J gave up 6 bases and V 7 bases, and 15 bases lay outside the gene matches. The CDR3 DNA, read in part, is TGTGCCACCACCACCGACAGGGACGTTGCGAGTCAGCCC. Its translation: CATTTDRDVASQP. The full CDR3 protein is CATTTDRDVASQPQHF.

Ten or more counts support this clone. The read stops 3 residues short of the end of the CDR3; the missing end is completed from the germline J gene. The chain couples TRBV2 to TRBJ1-2; TRBD1 aligns across 10 bases. The CDR3 runs 14 residues. CDR1 is SNHLY and CDR2 is FYNNEI in the germline V gene. CDR3: CASSETGGVQGYTF. CDR3 bases read: TGTGCCAGCAGTGAGACAGGGGGCGTTCAAGGC.

With regard to this clone: The read terminates 3 residues before the CDR3 end, so the remaining end is supplied by the germline J gene. The rearrangement joins TRBV7-9 to TRBJ2-1, with a weak D call TRBD2 (5 bases). The CDR3 has 15 amino acids. The V gene's germline CDR1 is SEHNR and CDR2 FQNEAQ (reference sequence). V dropped 7 bases and J dropped 4 bases, with 17 bases sitting between them. CDR3 region: CASKLSSLDYNEQFF. Incomplete CDR3 DNA: TGTGCCAGCAAACTGTCTAGCCTGGATTACAATGAG.

This clone was seen at least ten times. The read terminates 3 residues ahead of where the CDR3 ends, so the germline J gene completes it. The V gene is TRBV6-4, the J gene TRBJ2-4; D is unclear. With 0 bases removed from V and 1 base from J, the gap between germline ends came to 19 bases. The CDR3 consists of 19 residues. Germline loops: CDR1 MRHNA, CDR2 SNTAGT. This chain's CDR3 is CASSDSNGGAVGAKNIQYF. CDR3 bases read: TGTGCCAGCAGTGACTCGAATGGCGGTGCGGTAGGTGCCAAAAACATT.

This clone appeared many times. The read terminates 3 residues before the CDR3 end, so the remaining end is supplied by the germline J gene. This chain joins TRBV24-1 and TRBJ2-7; D is undetermined. With 6 bases removed from V and 3 bases from J, the gap between germline ends came to 14 bases. The length of the CDR3 is 14 residues. CDR1 KGHDR and CDR2 SFDVKD come from the germline V gene. The CDR3 bases that were read are TGTGCCACCAGTCCGGCGGATGACCTCTACGAG. Its translation: CATSPADDLYE. The full CDR3 reads CATSPADDLYEQYF.